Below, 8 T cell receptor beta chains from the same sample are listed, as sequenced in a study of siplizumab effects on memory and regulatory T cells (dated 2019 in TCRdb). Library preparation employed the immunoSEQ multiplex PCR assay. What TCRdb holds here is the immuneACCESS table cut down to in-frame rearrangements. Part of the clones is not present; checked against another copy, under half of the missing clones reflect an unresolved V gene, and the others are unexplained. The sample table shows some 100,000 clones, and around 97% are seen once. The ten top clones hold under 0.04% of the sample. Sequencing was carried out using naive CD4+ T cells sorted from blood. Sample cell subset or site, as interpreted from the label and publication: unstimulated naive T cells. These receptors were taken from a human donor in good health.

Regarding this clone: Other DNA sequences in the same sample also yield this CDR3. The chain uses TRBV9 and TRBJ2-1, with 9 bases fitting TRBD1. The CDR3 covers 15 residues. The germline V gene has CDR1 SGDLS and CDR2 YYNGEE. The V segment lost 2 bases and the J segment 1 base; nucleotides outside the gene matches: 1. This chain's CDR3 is CASSVGQGSYNEQFF. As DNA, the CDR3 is TGTGCCAGCAGCGTCGGACAGGGGTCCTACAATGAGCAGTTCTTC.

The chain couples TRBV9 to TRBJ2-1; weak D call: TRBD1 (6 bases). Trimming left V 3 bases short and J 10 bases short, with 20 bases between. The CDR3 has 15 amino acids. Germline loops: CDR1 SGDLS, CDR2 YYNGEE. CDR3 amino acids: CASSGVRGTRLEQFF. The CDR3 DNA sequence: TGTGCCAGCAGCGGAGTGAGGGGGACCAGATTGGAGCAGTTCTTC.

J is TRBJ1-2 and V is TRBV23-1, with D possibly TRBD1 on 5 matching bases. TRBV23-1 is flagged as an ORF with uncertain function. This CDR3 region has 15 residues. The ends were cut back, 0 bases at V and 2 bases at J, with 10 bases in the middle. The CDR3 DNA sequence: TGCGCCAGCAGTCAATCGGAGGGGCCGAACTATGGCTACACCTTC. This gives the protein CASSQSEGPNYGYTF.

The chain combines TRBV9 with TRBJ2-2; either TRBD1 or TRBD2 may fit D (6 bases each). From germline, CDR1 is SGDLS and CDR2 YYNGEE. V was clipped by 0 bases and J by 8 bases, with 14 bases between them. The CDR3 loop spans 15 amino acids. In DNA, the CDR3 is TGTGCCAGCAGCGTAGTTCCGGGGGCGTCAGGGGAGCTGTTTTTT. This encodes CASSVVPGASGELFF.

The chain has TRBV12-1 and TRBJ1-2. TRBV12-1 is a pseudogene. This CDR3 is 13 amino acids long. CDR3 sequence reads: CASTLSSWYGYTF. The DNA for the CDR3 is TGTGCCAGCACCCTTAGTTCTTGGTATGGCTACACCTTC.

The CDR3 protein is CASSLYQPNNSPLHF. The DNA of the CDR3 is TGTGCCAGCAGCTTATATCAACCTAATAATTCACCCCTCCACTTT. The V and J genes are TRBV7-8 and TRBJ1-6; D remains unclear. CDR1 is SGHVS and CDR2 is FQNEAQ in the germline V gene. The germline V and J ends were trimmed by 2 bases and 5 bases, with 10 bases remaining between them. CDR3 length: 15 residues.

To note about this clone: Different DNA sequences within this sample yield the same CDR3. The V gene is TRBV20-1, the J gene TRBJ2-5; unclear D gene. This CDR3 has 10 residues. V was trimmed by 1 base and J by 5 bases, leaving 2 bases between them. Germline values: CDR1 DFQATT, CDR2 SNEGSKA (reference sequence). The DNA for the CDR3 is TGCAGTGCTAGAGGGGAGACCCAGTACTTC. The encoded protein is CSARGETQYF.

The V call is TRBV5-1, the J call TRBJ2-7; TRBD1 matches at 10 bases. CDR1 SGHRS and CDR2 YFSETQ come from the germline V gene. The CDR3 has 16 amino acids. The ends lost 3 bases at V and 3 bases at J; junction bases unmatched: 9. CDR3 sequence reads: CASSSPPGQGIYEQYF. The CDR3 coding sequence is TGCGCCAGCAGCTCGCCCCCGGGACAGGGGATCTACGAGCAGTACTTC. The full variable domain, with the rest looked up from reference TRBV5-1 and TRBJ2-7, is KAGVTQTPRYLIKTRGQQVTLSCSPISGHRSVSWYQQTPGQGLQFLFEYFSETQRNKGNFPGRFSGRQFSNSRSEMNVSTLELGDSALYLCASSSPPGQGIYEQYFGPGTRLTVT.